Listed below are T cell receptor beta chains from one sample, sequenced in a study of PD-1 blockade in classical Hodgkin lymphoma. This table comes from immunoSEQ multiplex PCR, and its TCRdb copy is limited to in-frame clones, with some not included. The repertoire holds about 9,100 clones, with 92% as singletons. Sample: peripheral blood mononuclear cells (PBMCs), taken at baseline. Receptors were obtained from a human donor with classical Hodgkin lymphoma. CDR3s include the opening cysteine and the closing phenylalanine or tryptophan. The order of the fields is V gene, J gene, CDR3 protein.

V: TRBV7-2; J: TRBJ2-3; CDR3: CASSLGGSDTQYF
V: TRBV5-5; J: TRBJ1-2; CDR3: CASSIHHDSYYGYTF
V: TRBV27; J: TRBJ1-3; CDR3: CASSSRAGGKNTIYF
V: TRBV18; J: TRBJ2-7; CDR3: CASSPNYEQYF
V: TRBV21-1; J: TRBJ2-7; CDR3: CASSKVVSVLWASGAQYF
V: TRBV28; J: TRBJ1-5; CDR3: CASRGSRVVMYGNQPQHF
V: TRBV25-1; J: TRBJ1-4; CDR3: CATSTGDRALFGEKLFF
V: TRBV5-1; J: TRBJ1-2; CDR3: CASSVEPSELSYGYTF
V: TRBV18; J: TRBJ1-2; CDR3: CASSPRPENYGYTF
V: TRBV14; J: TRBJ2-1; CDR3: CASSSRLASYNEQFF
V: TRBV5-6; J: TRBJ2-3; CDR3: CASSLGAGLGGDTQYF
V: TRBV15; J: TRBJ2-7; CDR3: CATSITLAGVLEQYF
V: TRBV14; J: TRBJ2-1; CDR3: CASSSGTSRYNEQFF
V: TRBV7-2; J: TRBJ2-5; CDR3: CASSWRPGTGTQETQYF
V: TRBV19; J: TRBJ2-6; CDR3: CASSTLLGSGANVLTF
V: TRBV2; J: TRBJ2-1; CDR3: CASSPPYGRREDEQFF
V: TRBV7-9; J: TRBJ1-2; CDR3: CASSGPPGQVNYGYTF
V: TRBV14; J: TRBJ1-4; CDR3: CASSQIRFYGAEKLFF
V: TRBV7-8; J: TRBJ2-7; CDR3: CASSLAGAPSYEQYF
V: TRBV14; J: TRBJ2-5; CDR3: CASSQESGIHIETQYF
V: TRBV9; J: TRBJ1-5; CDR3: CASSVEGTGDQPQHF
V: TRBV12-5; J: TRBJ2-3; CDR3: CASGLGPGQLTLRVTDTQYF
V: TRBV5-1; J: TRBJ2-7; CDR3: CASSGNSLEVIYEQYF
V: TRBV6-4; J: TRBJ1-5; CDR3: CASSGPTGHNQPQHF
V: TRBV11-3; J: TRBJ2-7; CDR3: CASSLRTSGRSYEQYF
V: TRBV6-4; J: TRBJ2-1; CDR3: CASKRDSGYNEQFF